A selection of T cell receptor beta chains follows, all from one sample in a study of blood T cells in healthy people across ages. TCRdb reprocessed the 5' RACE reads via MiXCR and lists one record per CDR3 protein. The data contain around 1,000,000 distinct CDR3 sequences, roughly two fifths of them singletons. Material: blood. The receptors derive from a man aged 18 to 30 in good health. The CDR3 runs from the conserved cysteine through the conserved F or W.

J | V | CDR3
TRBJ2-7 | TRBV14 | CASSQYISHYEQYF
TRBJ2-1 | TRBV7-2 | CAGSLGRVNEQFF
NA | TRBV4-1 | CASSQVDSLRETQYF
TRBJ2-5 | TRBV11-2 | CASSFAAIGTQYF
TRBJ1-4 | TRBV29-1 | CSVEYRGSNEKLFF
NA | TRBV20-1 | CSAREPRGGNNEQYF
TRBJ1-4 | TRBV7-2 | CASSSSSTGGGEKLFF
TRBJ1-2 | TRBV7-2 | CASNEWQNYGYTF
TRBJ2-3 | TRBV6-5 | CASSYGGRYTDTQYF
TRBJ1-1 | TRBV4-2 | CASSRSQAGEAFF
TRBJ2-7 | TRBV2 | CASSWGRLQAYEQYF
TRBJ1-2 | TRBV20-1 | CSAREPGGKGYTF
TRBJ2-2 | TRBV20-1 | CSARDLTAAGELFF
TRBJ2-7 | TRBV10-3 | CANQIDRGYEQYF
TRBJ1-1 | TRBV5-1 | CASSFGGLENTEAFF
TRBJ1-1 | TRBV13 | CASSPGNLLNTEAFF
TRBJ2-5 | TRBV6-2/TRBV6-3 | CASSYGVRETQYF
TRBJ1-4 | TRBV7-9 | CASTPAVGNEKLFF
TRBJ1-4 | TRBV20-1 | CSATPRTNEKLFF
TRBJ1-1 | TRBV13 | CASSLGRATEAFF
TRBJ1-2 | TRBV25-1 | CASSAEAYTF
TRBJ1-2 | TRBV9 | CASSVGIRGDGYTF
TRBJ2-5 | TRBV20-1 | CSAGTSGPQETQYF
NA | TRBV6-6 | CASSLFPFEAGQETQYF
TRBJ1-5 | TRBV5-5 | CASSLDWAPDQPQHF
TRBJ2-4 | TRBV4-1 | CASSPRDMSNLAKNIQYF
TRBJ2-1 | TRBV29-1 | CSVDETSGVREQFF
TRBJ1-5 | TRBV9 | CASSVDAGVNQPQHF
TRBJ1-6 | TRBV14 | CASSHDRARRSPPHF
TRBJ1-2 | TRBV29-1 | CSLRTANYGYTF